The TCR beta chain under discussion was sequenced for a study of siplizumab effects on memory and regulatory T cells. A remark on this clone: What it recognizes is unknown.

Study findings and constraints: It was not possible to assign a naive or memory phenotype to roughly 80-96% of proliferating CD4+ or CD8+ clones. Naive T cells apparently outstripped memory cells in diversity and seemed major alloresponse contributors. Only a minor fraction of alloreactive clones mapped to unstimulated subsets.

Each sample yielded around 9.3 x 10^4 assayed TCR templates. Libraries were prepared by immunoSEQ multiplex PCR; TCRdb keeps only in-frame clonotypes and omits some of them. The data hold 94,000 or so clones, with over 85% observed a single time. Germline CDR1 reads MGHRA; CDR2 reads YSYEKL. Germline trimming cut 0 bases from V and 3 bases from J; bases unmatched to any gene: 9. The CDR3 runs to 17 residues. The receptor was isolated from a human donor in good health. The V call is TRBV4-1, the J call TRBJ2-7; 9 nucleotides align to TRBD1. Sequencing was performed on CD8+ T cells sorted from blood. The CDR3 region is CASSQDTGTGNNYEQYF. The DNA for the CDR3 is TGCGCCAGCAGCCAAGACACCGGGACAGGGAATAACTACGAGCAGTACTTC.